Each of the 18 T cell receptor beta chains below was sequenced from the same sample in a study of blood T cell repertoires in COVID-19. Repertoires were generated with immunoSEQ multiplex PCR, while TCRdb's copy carries only in-frame clones and drops some. The sample carries a few hundred thousand clones, roughly 89% recorded once. The sample comprised PBMCs or T cells enriched from blood (not recorded which). The receptors originated from a woman aged 18-29 years with acute COVID-19.

Details on this clone: The junction shows a germline mismatch at one end, possibly a read error. The chain is built from TRBV18 and TRBJ1-2; D possibly corresponds to TRBD1 (5 bases). Germline-derived CDR1 and CDR2 are KGHSH and LQKENI. This CDR3 has 13 residues. This CDR3 reads CASSLRGNFGYTF. CDR3 coding DNA: TGTGCCAGCTCACTACGGGGGAACTTTGGCTACACCTTC.

This chain joins TRBV19 and TRBJ1-4; no clear D. The V end lost 3 bases, the J end lost 0 bases, and 5 bases lay between the germline ends. The CDR3 has 14 amino acids. CDR1 and CDR2 (germline): LNHDA, SQIVND (reference sequence). As DNA, the CDR3 is TGTGCCAGTAGTATCACAGCAACTAATGAAAAACTGTTTTTT. Protein sequence: CASSITATNEKLFF.

V gene TRBV7-2 combines with J gene TRBJ2-2, with unresolved D. CDR3 length equals 13 residues. The germline V and J ends were trimmed by 2 bases and 6 bases, with 7 bases remaining between them. Germline lookup yields CDR1 SGHTA and CDR2 FQGNSA. The CDR3 DNA sequence: TGTGCCAGCAGCTTATGGAGTTCCGGGGAGCTGTTTTTT. Translating it yields CASSLWSSGELFF.

This clone was seen a few times. The rearrangement joins TRBV28 to TRBJ1-1; possible D gene TRBD1, 6 bases. From germline, CDR1 is MDHEN and CDR2 SYDVKM. The CDR3 has 15 residues. V gave up 10 bases and J gave up 1 base, with 19 bases separating them. CDR3 DNA: TGTGCCATTCTCCCTACGACAGGCTCGAACACTGAAGCTTTCTTT. It specifies CAILPTTGSNTEAFF.

This sequence joins TRBV3-1 (or the pseudogene TRBV3-2) and TRBJ2-5, with TRBD2 matching 14 bases. The V gene's germline CDR1 is LGHDT and CDR2 YNNKEL (reference sequence). This CDR3 contains 16 residues. Germline trimming cut 5 bases from V and 7 bases from J; bases unmatched to any gene: 9. CDR3 region: CASSETSGGGFGTQYF. For the CDR3, the DNA is TGTGCCAGCAGCGAGACTAGCGGGGGGGGTTTCGGGACCCAGTACTTC.

V gene TRBV28 combines with J gene TRBJ2-1, with TRBD2 matching over 8 bases. Germline V gene sequence: CDR1 MDHEN, CDR2 SYDVKM. J was trimmed by 2 bases and V by 6 bases; bases with no gene match: 3. CDR3 size: 14 residues. CDR3 sequence: CASRIAGTYNEQFF. As DNA, the CDR3 is TGTGCCAGCAGGATAGCGGGAACCTACAATGAGCAGTTCTTC.

This rearrangement joins TRBV27 to TRBJ1-1, with a tentative D call TRBD1 (5 bases). Trimming removed 0 bases from V and 0 bases from J, with 11 bases in between. Germline-derived CDR1 and CDR2 are MNHEY and SMNVEV (reference sequence). The CDR3 runs 16 residues. CDR3 DNA sequence: TGTGCCAGCAGTTTATCAACTCAGGGCATGAACACTGAAGCTTTCTTT. This codes for CASSLSTQGMNTEAFF.

V usage is TRBV19 and J usage is TRBJ2-7; 7 nucleotides align to TRBD1. Germline-derived CDR1 and CDR2 are LNHDA and SQIVND (reference sequence). The CDR3 runs to 14 residues. V was pared by 4 bases and J by 2 bases, with 5 bases of the junction left unmatched. CDR3 loop: CASSSQTGPYEQYF. DNA for the CDR3: TGTGCCAGTAGTAGCCAGACAGGGCCCTACGAGCAGTACTTC.

V and J are TRBV24-1 and TRBJ2-1, with 10 bases aligning to TRBD2. CDR3 length equals 16 residues. CDR1 KGHDR and CDR2 SFDVKD come from the germline V gene. V lost 1 base and J lost 6; bases outside the gene matches: 5. The CDR3 DNA reads as TGTGCCACCAGTGATTTAGCCAGCGGGAGGGCCAATGAGCAGTTCTTC. This codes for CATSDLASGRANEQFF.

V is TRBV11-2 and J is TRBJ2-3, with a tentative D call TRBD2 (6 bases). Germline V CDR1 and CDR2: SGHAT, FQNNGV. The CDR3 extends over 11 amino acids. Trimming pared 3 bases from V and 8 bases from J, leaving 6 bases between. The chain's CDR3 is CASSLEGTQYF. The CDR3 DNA reads TGTGCCAGCAGCTTGGAGGGTACGCAGTATTTT.

V and J are TRBV5-5 and TRBJ2-5; D uncertain. There are 11 residues in the CDR3. Germline CDR1 reads SGHKS; CDR2 reads YYEKEE (reference sequence). V lost 4 bases to trimming and J lost 5 bases, with 6 bases between them. As DNA, the CDR3 is TGTGCCAGCAGCCCCGGGGAGACCCAGTACTTC. Translating gives CASSPGETQYF.

This clone was counted once. This chain joins TRBV9 and TRBJ2-1; a weak D match, TRBD2 (7 bases). Germline CDR1 is SGDLS and CDR2 is YYNGEE. The V end lost 0 bases, the J end lost 6 bases, and 22 bases lay between the germline ends. This CDR3 has 18 amino acids. CDR3 in amino acids: CASSVGEGGEGARNEQFF. CDR3 coding DNA: TGTGCCAGCAGCGTAGGGGAGGGGGGGGAGGGAGCTCGCAATGAGCAGTTCTTC. Filled out from reference TRBV9 and TRBJ2-1, the complete variable domain reads DSGVTQTPKHLITATGQRVTLRCSPRSGDLSVYWYQQSLDQGLQFLIQYYNGEERAKGNILERFSAQQFPDLHSELNLSSLELGDSALYFCASSVGEGGEGARNEQFFGPGTRLTVL.

J is TRBJ2-5 and V is TRBV28, with 10 bases matching TRBD2. V trimming: 3 bases; J trimming: 3 bases; junction bases outside the gene matches: 4. Germline CDR1 is MDHEN and CDR2 is SYDVKM. CDR3 size: 15 residues. This chain's CDR3 is CASSFASGSEETQYF. The CDR3 DNA is TGTGCCAGCAGTTTCGCTAGCGGGAGCGAAGAGACCCAGTACTTC. Variable domain in full (rest from reference TRBV28 and TRBJ2-5): DVKVTQSSRYLVKRTGEKVFLECVQDMDHENMFWYRQDPGLGLRLIYFSYDVKMKEKGDIPEGYSVSREKKERFSLILESASTNQTSMYLCASSFASGSEETQYFGPGTRLLVL.

V gene TRBV19 combines with J gene TRBJ2-7; maybe TRBD1 (6 bases). Trimming cost V 6 bases and J 2 bases, with 17 bases left between them. The CDR3 runs to 15 residues. Per germline, CDR1 LNHDA and CDR2 SQIVND (reference sequence). The CDR3, as DNA: TGTGCCAGTAGCCGACAGGTAATTGATGCCTACGAGCAGTACTTC. Protein sequence: CASSRQVIDAYEQYF.

The J gene is TRBJ2-7, the V gene TRBV19; 7 bases agree with TRBD2. The germline V gene has CDR1 LNHDA and CDR2 SQIVND (reference sequence). The J segment lost 2 bases and the V segment lost 1 base, leaving 2 bases of the junction unmatched. There are 14 residues in the CDR3. The CDR3 region is CASSIGEGPYEQYF. The DNA for the CDR3 is TGTGCCAGTAGTATAGGGGAGGGCCCCTACGAGCAGTACTTC. The whole variable domain, filled in from reference TRBV19 and TRBJ2-7, reads DGGITQSPKYLFRKEGQNVTLSCEQNLNHDAMYWYRQDPGQGLRLIYYSQIVNDFQKGDIAEGYSVSREKKESFPLTVTSAQKNPTAFYLCASSIGEGPYEQYFGPGTRLTVT.

The V call is TRBV5-4, the J call TRBJ2-2; D is possibly TRBD1 (7 bases). This CDR3 region has 17 residues. Germline assignment: CDR1 SGHNT and CDR2 YYREEE (reference sequence). The V gene lost 4 bases and the J gene lost 6 bases, with 22 bases spanning the gap. The CDR3 region is CASSGTPTGQPPGELFF. DNA for the CDR3: TGTGCCAGCAGCGGGACTCCGACGGGACAGCCCCCCGGGGAGCTGTTTTTT.

This CDR3 reads CASSRQGMNTEAFF. The CDR3 coding sequence is TGTGCCAGCAGCCGACAGGGAATGAACACTGAAGCTTTCTTT. This chain joins TRBV7-9 and TRBJ1-1; the match to TRBD1 covers 7 bases. The junction had 3 bases not matched to a gene; V was cut back by 5 bases and J by 0 bases. This CDR3 spans 14 amino acids. CDR1 and CDR2 from the germline V gene are SEHNR and FQNEAQ (reference sequence).

This sequence joins TRBV3-1 (or the pseudogene TRBV3-2) and TRBJ2-6; a possible D gene is TRBD1 (5 bases). Trimming cost V 1 base and J 4 bases, with 14 bases left between them. The CDR3 runs to 17 residues. Germline loops: CDR1 LGHDT, CDR2 YNNKEL (reference sequence). The CDR3 DNA sequence: TGTGCCAGCAGCCAAGTAAAAGGGGCGGCCGGGGCCAACGTCCTGACTTTC. Translation: CASSQVKGAAGANVLTF.